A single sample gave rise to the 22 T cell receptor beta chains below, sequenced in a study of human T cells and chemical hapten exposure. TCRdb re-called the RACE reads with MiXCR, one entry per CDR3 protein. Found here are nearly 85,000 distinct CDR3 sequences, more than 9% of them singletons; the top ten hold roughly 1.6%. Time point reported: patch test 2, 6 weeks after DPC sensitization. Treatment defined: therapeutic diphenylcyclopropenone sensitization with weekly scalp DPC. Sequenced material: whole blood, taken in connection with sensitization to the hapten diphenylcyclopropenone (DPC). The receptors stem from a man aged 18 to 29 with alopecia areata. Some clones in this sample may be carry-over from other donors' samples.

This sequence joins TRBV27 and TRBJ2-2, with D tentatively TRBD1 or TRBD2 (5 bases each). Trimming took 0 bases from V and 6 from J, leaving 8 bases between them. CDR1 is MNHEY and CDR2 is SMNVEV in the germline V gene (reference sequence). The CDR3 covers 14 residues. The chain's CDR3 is CASSLSWDAGELFF. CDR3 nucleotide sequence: TGTGCCAGCAGTTTATCTTGGGACGCCGGGGAGCTGTTTTTT.

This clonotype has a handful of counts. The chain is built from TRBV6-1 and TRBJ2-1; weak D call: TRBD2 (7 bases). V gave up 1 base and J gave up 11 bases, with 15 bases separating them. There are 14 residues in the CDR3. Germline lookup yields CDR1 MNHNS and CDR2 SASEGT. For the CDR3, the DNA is TGTGCCAGCAGTGAAGTTCGGGGGGCGCTCCAGCAGTTCTTC. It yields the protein CASSEVRGALQQFF.

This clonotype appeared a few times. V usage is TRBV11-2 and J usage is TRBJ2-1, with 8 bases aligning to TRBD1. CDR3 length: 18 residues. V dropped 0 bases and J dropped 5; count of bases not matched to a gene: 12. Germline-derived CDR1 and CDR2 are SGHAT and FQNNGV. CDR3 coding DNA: TGTGCCAGCAGCTTAGATCAGGCCTGGACAGGGAGTAACAATGAGCAGTTCTTC. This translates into CASSLDQAWTGSNNEQFF.

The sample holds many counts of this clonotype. The CDR3 protein is CSARPRTYNSPLHF. The CDR3 DNA reads as TGCAGTGCTAGACCTCGGACCTATAATTCACCCCTCCACTTT. The V gene is TRBV20-1, the J gene TRBJ1-6, with unresolved D. Germline V gives CDR1 DFQATT, CDR2 SNEGSKA (reference sequence). V lost 2 bases and J lost 2, with 7 bases in between. This CDR3 spans 14 amino acids.

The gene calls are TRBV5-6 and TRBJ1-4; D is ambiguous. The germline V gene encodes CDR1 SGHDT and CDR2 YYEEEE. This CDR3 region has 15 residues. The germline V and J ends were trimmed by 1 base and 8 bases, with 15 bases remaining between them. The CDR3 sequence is CASSLWHLSREKLFF. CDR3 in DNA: TGTGCCAGCAGCTTGTGGCATCTTTCTCGGGAAAAACTGTTTTTT.

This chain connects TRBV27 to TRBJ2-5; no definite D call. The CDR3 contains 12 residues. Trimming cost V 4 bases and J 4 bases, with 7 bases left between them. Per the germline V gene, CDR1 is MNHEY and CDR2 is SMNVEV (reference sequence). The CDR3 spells CASSSQGETQYF. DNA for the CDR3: TGTGCCAGCAGTTCCCAAGGAGAGACCCAGTACTTC.

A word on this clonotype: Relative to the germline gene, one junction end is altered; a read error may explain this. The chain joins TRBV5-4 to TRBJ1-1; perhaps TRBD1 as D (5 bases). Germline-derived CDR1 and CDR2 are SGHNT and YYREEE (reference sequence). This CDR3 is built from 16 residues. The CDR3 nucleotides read TGTGTCAGCAGCTTGTGGGGCAGGGCTATGAACACTGAAGCTTTCTTT. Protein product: CVSSLWGRAMNTEAFF.

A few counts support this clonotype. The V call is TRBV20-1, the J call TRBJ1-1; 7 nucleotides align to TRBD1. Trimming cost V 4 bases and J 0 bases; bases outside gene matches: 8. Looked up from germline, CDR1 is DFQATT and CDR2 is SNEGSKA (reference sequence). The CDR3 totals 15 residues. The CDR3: CSATDRARLNTEAFF. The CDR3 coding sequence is TGCAGTGCTACCGACAGGGCACGATTGAACACTGAAGCTTTCTTT.

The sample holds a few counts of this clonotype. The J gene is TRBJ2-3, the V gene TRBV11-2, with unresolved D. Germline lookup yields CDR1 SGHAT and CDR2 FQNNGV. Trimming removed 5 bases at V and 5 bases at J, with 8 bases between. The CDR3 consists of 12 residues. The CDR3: CASSLTGDTQYF. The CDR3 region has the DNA TGTGCCAGCAGCCTTACGGGAGATACGCAGTATTTT.

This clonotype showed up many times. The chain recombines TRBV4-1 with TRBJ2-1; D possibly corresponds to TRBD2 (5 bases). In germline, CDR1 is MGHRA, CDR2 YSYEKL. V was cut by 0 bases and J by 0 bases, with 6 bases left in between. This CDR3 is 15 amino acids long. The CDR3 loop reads CASSQEGSSYNEQFF. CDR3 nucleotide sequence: TGCGCCAGCAGCCAAGAGGGGAGCTCCTACAATGAGCAGTTCTTC.

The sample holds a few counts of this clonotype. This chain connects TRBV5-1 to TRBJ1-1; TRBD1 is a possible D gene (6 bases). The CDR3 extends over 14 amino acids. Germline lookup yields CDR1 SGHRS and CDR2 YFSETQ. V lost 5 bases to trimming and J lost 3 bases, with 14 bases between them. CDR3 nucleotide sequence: TGCGCCAGCAGTATGGTTGGGGGCTACACTGAAGCTTTCTTT. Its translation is CASSMVGGYTEAFF.

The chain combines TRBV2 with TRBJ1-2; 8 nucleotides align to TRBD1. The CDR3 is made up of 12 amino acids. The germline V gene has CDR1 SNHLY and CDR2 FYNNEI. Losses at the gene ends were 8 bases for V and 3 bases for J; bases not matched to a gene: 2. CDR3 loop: CASQDRDYGYTF. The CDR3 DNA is TGTGCCAGCCAGGACAGGGACTATGGCTACACCTTC. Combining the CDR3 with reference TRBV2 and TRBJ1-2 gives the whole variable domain EPEVTQTPSHQVTQMGQEVILRCVPISNHLYFYWYRQILGQKVEFLVSFYNNEISEKSEIFDDQFSVERPDGSNFTLKIRSTKLEDSAMYFCASQDRDYGYTFGSGTRLTVV.

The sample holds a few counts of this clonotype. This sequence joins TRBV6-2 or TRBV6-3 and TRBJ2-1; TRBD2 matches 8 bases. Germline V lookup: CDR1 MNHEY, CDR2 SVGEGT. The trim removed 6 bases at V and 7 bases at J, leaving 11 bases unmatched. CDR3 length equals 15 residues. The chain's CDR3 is CASRKTSAWLNEQFF. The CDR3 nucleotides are TGTGCCAGCAGGAAGACTAGCGCCTGGCTTAATGAGCAGTTCTTC.

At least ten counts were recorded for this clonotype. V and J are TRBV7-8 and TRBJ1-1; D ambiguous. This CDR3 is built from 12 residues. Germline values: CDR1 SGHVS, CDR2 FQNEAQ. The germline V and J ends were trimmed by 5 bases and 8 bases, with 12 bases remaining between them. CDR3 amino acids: CASSEKGREAFF. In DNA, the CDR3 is TGTGCCAGCAGCGAGAAGGGCAGGGAAGCTTTCTTT.

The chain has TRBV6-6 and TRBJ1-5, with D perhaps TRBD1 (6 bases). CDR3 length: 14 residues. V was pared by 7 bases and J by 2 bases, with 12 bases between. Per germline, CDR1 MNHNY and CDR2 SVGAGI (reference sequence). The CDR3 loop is CASKFAGGNQPQHF. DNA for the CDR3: TGTGCCAGCAAGTTCGCAGGGGGCAATCAGCCCCAGCATTTT.

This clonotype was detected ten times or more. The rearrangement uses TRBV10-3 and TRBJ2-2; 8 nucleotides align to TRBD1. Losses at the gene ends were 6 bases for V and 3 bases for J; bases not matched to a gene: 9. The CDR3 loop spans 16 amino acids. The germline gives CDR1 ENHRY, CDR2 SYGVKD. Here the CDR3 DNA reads TGTGCCATCAGCCCCCAGGGGGCTGGCGACACCGGGGAGCTGTTTTTT. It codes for CAISPQGAGDTGELFF.

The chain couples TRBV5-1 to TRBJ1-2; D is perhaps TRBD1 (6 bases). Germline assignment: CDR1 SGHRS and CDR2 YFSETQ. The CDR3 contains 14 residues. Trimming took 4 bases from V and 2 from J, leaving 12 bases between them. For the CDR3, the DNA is TGCGCCAGCAGCCCACTGACAGGAAACTATGGCTACACCTTC. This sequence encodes CASSPLTGNYGYTF.

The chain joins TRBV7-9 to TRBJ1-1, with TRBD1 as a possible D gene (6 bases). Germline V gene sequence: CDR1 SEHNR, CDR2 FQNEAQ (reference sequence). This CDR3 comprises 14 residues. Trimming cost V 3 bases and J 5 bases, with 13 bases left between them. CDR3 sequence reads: CASSLTDSLTEAFF. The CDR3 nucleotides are TGTGCCAGCAGCTTGACGGACAGCCTTACTGAAGCTTTCTTT.

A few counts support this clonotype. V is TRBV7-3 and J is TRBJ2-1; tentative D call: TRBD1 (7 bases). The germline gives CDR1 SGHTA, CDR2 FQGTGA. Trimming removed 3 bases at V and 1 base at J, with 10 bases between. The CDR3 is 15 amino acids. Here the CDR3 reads CASSLQGGSYNEQFF. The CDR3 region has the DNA TGTGCCAGCAGCTTGCAGGGGGGATCCTACAATGAGCAGTTCTTC.

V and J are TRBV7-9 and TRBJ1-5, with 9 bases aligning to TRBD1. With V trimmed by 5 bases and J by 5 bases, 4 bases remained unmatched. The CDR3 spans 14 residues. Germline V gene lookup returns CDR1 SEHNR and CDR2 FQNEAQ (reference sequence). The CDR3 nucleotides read TGTGCCAGCAGCCCTGGACAGGGGTATCAGCCCCAGCATTTT. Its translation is CASSPGQGYQPQHF.

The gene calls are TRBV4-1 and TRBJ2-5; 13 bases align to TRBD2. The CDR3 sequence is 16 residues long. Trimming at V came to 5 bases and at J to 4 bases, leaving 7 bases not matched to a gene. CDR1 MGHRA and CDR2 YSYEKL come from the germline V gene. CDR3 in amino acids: CASSEGTSGGAETQYF. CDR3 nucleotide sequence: TGCGCCAGCAGCGAGGGAACTAGCGGGGGGGCAGAGACCCAGTACTTC.

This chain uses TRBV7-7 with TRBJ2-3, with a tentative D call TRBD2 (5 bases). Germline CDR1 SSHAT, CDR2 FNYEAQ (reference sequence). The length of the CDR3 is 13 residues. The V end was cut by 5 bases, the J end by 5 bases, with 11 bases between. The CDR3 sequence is CASSQNREDTQYF. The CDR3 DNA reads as TGTGCCAGCAGCCAAAACCGGGAAGATACGCAGTATTTT.